The 30 T cell receptor beta chains reported below all come from one sample, sequenced in a study of T cells in Graves' hyperthyroidism and ophthalmopathy. Using RNA transcripts as the source, TCR beta CDR3 regions were amplified. Primed by the HTBI set, a first-round RT-PCR was run on the TCR CDR3. MiXCR, applied by TCRdb to the multiplex PCR reads, yields one record per CDR3 protein. The sample consists of more than 450,000 distinct CDR3 sequences, around 13% of them appearing once. The material sequenced was blood. These receptors originate from a woman aged 40 to 50 with Graves' hyperthyroidism.

This chain joins TRBV19 and TRBJ2-2, with D maybe TRBD2 (7 bases). Germline assignment: CDR1 LNHDA and CDR2 SQIVND (reference sequence). Trimming shortened V by 4 bases and J by 4 bases, and 16 bases separated the two germline ends. This CDR3 contains 16 residues. The CDR3 is CASSTGGGGGTGELFF. The CDR3 coding sequence is TGTGCCAGTAGTACCGGAGGGGGGGGAGGCACCGGGGAGCTGTTTTTT.

Comments on this clonotype: The CDR3 does not end in the conserved phenylalanine or tryptophan, so this is likely a read error. This sequence joins TRBV12-3 or TRBV12-4 and TRBJ1-6; D is ambiguous. The ends were cut back, 3 bases at V and 3 bases at J, with 6 bases in the middle. The CDR3 is 14 amino acids. The CDR3: CASSLSSYNSPLHL. The DNA for the CDR3 is TGTGCCAGCAGTTTGAGCAGCTATAATTCACCCCTCCACCTT.

The chain has TRBV10-2 and TRBJ1-6; a possible D gene is TRBD1 (5 bases). Deletions cut 3 bases from V and 10 bases from J, with 16 bases between. The CDR3 runs to 15 residues. Germline V CDR1 and CDR2: WSHSY, SAAADI. DNA of the CDR3: TGCGCCAGCAGTGACGGGGGACCTCTGAGGTCACCCCTCCACTTT. Its translation is CASSDGGPLRSPLHF.

This clonotype was recorded at least ten times. This chain uses TRBV5-1 with TRBJ2-5, with 7 bases matching TRBD1. Losses at the gene ends were 3 bases for V and 5 bases for J; bases not matched to a gene: 13. Looked up from germline, CDR1 is SGHRS and CDR2 is YFSETQ. This CDR3 is 16 amino acids long. Here the CDR3 reads CASSSDRADGLETQYF. As DNA, the CDR3 is TGCGCCAGCAGCTCTGACAGGGCCGATGGTTTGGAGACCCAGTACTTC.

This clonotype was recorded at least ten times. The rearrangement joins TRBV12-3 or TRBV12-4 to TRBJ1-5, with D tentatively TRBD1 (5 bases). CDR3 size: 14 residues. V was pared by 5 bases and J by 5 bases, with 13 bases between. The CDR3 is CASSAQGGDQPQHF. The CDR3 bases are TGTGCCAGCAGTGCGCAGGGAGGGGATCAGCCCCAGCATTTT.

The rearrangement joins TRBV14 to TRBJ1-6; D unresolved. V was shortened by 3 bases and J by 9 bases, with 12 bases between the two germline ends. This CDR3 region has 14 residues. Germline V lookup: CDR1 SGHDN, CDR2 FVKESK. The CDR3 bases are TGTGCCAGCAGCCAGTCAGGCAGAGCTTCACCCCTCCACTTT. As protein: CASSQSGRASPLHF.

There are many counts of this clonotype. V usage is TRBV7-9 and J usage is TRBJ2-1; D call uncertain. Germline CDR1 SEHNR, CDR2 FQNEAQ (reference sequence). V gave up 2 bases and J gave up 0 bases, with 11 bases separating them. The CDR3 is made up of 16 amino acids. The CDR3 loop reads CASSLSRASSYNEQFF. CDR3 in DNA: TGTGCCAGCAGCTTAAGTCGGGCCAGCTCCTACAATGAGCAGTTCTTC.

This clonotype was picked up many times. The CDR3 bases are TGTGCCAGCAGTCACAAAGGGGAGCAGTACTTC. It is translated as CASSHKGEQYF. V and J are TRBV6-1 and TRBJ2-7; D is ambiguous. The V gene lost 5 bases and the J gene lost 7 bases, with 9 bases spanning the gap. CDR1 MNHNS and CDR2 SASEGT come from the germline V gene. The CDR3 is made up of 11 amino acids.

This clonotype turned up a few times. This chain joins TRBV6-1 and TRBJ1-1, with TRBD1 matching 7 bases. In germline, CDR1 is MNHNS, CDR2 SASEGT. This CDR3 is built from 14 residues. With 7 bases clipped from V and 10 bases from J, the junction kept 15 bases outside the gene matches. CDR3 nucleotide sequence: TGTGCCAGCACCGACGTCCTCGGGACAGCGGGAGCTTTCTTT. This sequence encodes CASTDVLGTAGAFF.

This clonotype was observed many times. The chain recombines TRBV27 with TRBJ2-3; possibly TRBD2 for D (5 bases). Germline CDR1 reads MNHEY; CDR2 reads SMNVEV (reference sequence). The ends were cut back, 5 bases at V and 2 bases at J, with 11 bases in the middle. The CDR3 spans 14 residues. CDR3 bases: TGTGCCAGCAGTCAGGACTCTTTCACAGATACGCAGTATTTT. This encodes CASSQDSFTDTQYF.

In this sample, this clonotype turned up a few times. This rearrangement joins TRBV5-7 to TRBJ1-5; 12 nucleotides match TRBD1. TRBV5-7 is known as an ORF, though its function is uncertain. The CDR3 spans 19 residues. V was clipped by 4 bases and J by 5 bases; unmatched bases: 16. Here the CDR3 DNA reads TGTGCCAGCAGCCCGGGACAGGGGGCTGGATCTCGTCATCATCAGCCCCAGCATTTT. Its protein is CASSPGQGAGSRHHQPQHF.

This clonotype was seen a handful of times. The J gene is TRBJ2-1, the V gene TRBV20-1; 12 nucleotides agree with TRBD2. The CDR3 extends over 14 amino acids. V dropped 6 bases and J dropped 0; count of bases not matched to a gene: 0. Germline V CDR1 and CDR2: DFQATT, SNEGSKA (reference sequence). The CDR3 reads CSAGLAGSYNEQFF. The CDR3 nucleotides read TGCAGTGCGGGACTAGCGGGCTCCTACAATGAGCAGTTCTTC.

The chain carries TRBV6-2 or TRBV6-3 and TRBJ1-1; D is undetermined. The CDR3 spans 14 residues. V gave up 5 bases and J gave up 6 bases, with 16 bases separating them. Germline loops: CDR1 MNHEY, CDR2 SVGEGT. This CDR3 reads CASSPVDTDAEAFF. The CDR3 nucleotides are TGTGCCAGCAGTCCCGTGGATACAGACGCTGAAGCTTTCTTT.

This clonotype was detected a few times. This sequence joins TRBV12-3 or TRBV12-4 and TRBJ2-2; 7 bases fit TRBD1. The CDR3 runs 15 residues. The junction had 5 bases not matched to a gene; V was cut back by 6 bases and J by 1 base. The CDR3: CASRVRTGNTGELFF. CDR3 nucleotides: TGTGCCAGCAGGGTCCGGACAGGGAACACCGGGGAGCTGTTTTTT.

In its sample, this clonotype was seen many times. The chain uses TRBV28 and TRBJ1-5; D perhaps matches TRBD1 (6 bases). Between the trimmed V and J ends, which lost 7 bases and 4 bases, there was a span of 17 bases. The V gene's germline CDR1 is MDHEN and CDR2 SYDVKM. There are 15 residues in the CDR3. The CDR3 DNA reads as TGTGCCAGCACCGTTGCAGGGGTAGCAAATCAGCCCCAGCATTTT. Translating it yields CASTVAGVANQPQHF. Full variable domain (outside the CDR3, taken from reference TRBV28 and TRBJ1-5): DVKVTQSSRYLVKRTGEKVFLECVQDMDHENMFWYRQDPGLGLRLIYFSYDVKMKEKGDIPEGYSVSREKKERFSLILESASTNQTSMYLCASTVAGVANQPQHFGDGTRLSIL.

This chain links TRBV30 with TRBJ1-2, with TRBD1 matching 9 bases. With 2 bases clipped from V and 4 bases from J, the junction kept 8 bases outside the gene matches. This CDR3 is 15 amino acids long. Germline CDR1 GTSNPN, CDR2 SVGIG (reference sequence). CDR3 residues: CAWSTVTGGGYGYTF. CDR3 in DNA: TGTGCCTGGAGTACCGTGACAGGGGGAGGCTATGGCTACACCTTC.

This clonotype was counted only a few times. The rearrangement links TRBV14 to TRBJ2-7; the D gene could be TRBD1 or TRBD2 (5 bases each). Trimming shortened V by 7 bases and J by 3 bases, and 13 bases separated the two germline ends. Germline V lookup: CDR1 SGHDN, CDR2 FVKESK. This CDR3 contains 13 residues. CDR3 amino acids: CASTQGEYYEQYF. As DNA, the CDR3 is TGTGCCAGCACACAAGGGGAGTACTACGAGCAGTACTTC.

This rearrangement joins TRBV28 to TRBJ2-7; D may match TRBD1 or TRBD2 (6 bases each). The CDR3 runs 15 residues. The V gene lost 3 bases and the J gene lost 5 bases, with 17 bases spanning the gap. Looked up from germline, CDR1 is MDHEN and CDR2 is SYDVKM. CDR3 protein: CASSLGGRAGNEQYF. DNA of the CDR3: TGTGCCAGCAGTTTGGGGGGCCGGGCTGGGAACGAGCAGTACTTC. Combining the CDR3 with reference TRBV28 and TRBJ2-7 gives the whole variable domain DVKVTQSSRYLVKRTGEKVFLECVQDMDHENMFWYRQDPGLGLRLIYFSYDVKMKEKGDIPEGYSVSREKKERFSLILESASTNQTSMYLCASSLGGRAGNEQYFGPGTRLTVT.

This clonotype was detected only a few times. The CDR3 DNA sequence: TGTGCCAGCAGCACCTCCCAGCGGGAGGACTACAATGAGCAGTTCTTC. Its translation is CASSTSQREDYNEQFF. The chain has TRBV4-2 and TRBJ2-1; 9 nucleotides line up with TRBD2. CDR1 LGHNA and CDR2 YNFKEQ come from the germline V gene. CDR3 length equals 16 residues. After removal of 5 bases from V and 3 bases from J, the junction contained 8 bases not matched to a gene.

This clonotype was recorded only once. The chain recombines TRBV20-1 with TRBJ1-1; 8 bases align to TRBD1. In germline, CDR1 is DFQATT, CDR2 SNEGSKA (reference sequence). V trimming: 6 bases; J trimming: 7 bases; junction bases outside the gene matches: 10. The CDR3 is made up of 13 amino acids. CDR3 sequence: CSAPSTGEVEAFF. For the CDR3, the DNA is TGCAGTGCCCCCTCGACAGGGGAAGTTGAAGCTTTCTTT.

This sequence joins TRBV20-1 and TRBJ1-5; D gene uncertain. CDR1 is DFQATT, CDR2 SNEGSKA, per germline (reference sequence). V shed 2 bases and J shed 5 bases, with 7 bases lying between them. This CDR3 spans 12 amino acids. In DNA form, the CDR3 reads TGCAGTGCTAGACGGCCCGATCAGCCCCAGCATTTT. This sequence encodes CSARRPDQPQHF.

This clonotype has only a few counts. The chain carries TRBV12-3 or TRBV12-4 and TRBJ2-3; 8 nucleotides align to TRBD2. CDR3 size: 13 residues. J was trimmed by 12 bases and V by 6 bases; bases with no gene match: 11. DNA for the CDR3: TGTGCCAGCAGCCGCCCCGTAGCGGGATCCCAGTATTTT. Translating gives CASSRPVAGSQYF.

At least ten counts were recorded for this clonotype. The rearrangement links TRBV6-1 to TRBJ2-5; D tentatively reads TRBD1 or TRBD2 (6 bases each). Trimming removed 6 bases from V and 4 bases from J, with 12 bases in between. CDR3 length: 13 amino acids. The germline CDR1 and CDR2 sequences are MNHNS and SASEGT. The DNA for the CDR3 is TGTGCCAGCAGCGAACGGGGGCGAGAGACCCAGTACTTC. Amino acid sequence: CASSERGRETQYF.

This clonotype showed up many times. The chain combines TRBV6-1 with TRBJ2-7; the match to TRBD2 covers 15 bases. The V gene's germline CDR1 is MNHNS and CDR2 SASEGT. V gave up 5 bases and J gave up 1 base; unmatched junction bases: 6. The CDR3 length is 17 residues. CDR3 sequence reads: CASSRFGTSGGSYEQYF. For the CDR3, the DNA is TGTGCCAGCAGTAGATTCGGGACTAGCGGGGGGTCCTACGAGCAGTACTTC.

This clonotype was observed at least ten times. The V and J genes are TRBV28 and TRBJ2-1, with D perhaps TRBD2 (6 bases). Germline V gives CDR1 MDHEN, CDR2 SYDVKM. The CDR3 contains 16 residues. Trimming stripped 5 bases from V and 4 bases from J, with 18 bases between. The CDR3 spells CASSPLSGEVYNEQFF. The CDR3 region has the DNA TGTGCCAGCAGTCCCCTTAGCGGAGAGGTTTACAATGAGCAGTTCTTC.

This clonotype was recorded many times. The chain carries TRBV7-2 and TRBJ2-7; TRBD2 is a possible D gene (6 bases). Between the trimmed V and J ends, which lost 5 bases and 0 bases, there was a span of 23 bases. Germline assignment: CDR1 SGHTA and CDR2 FQGNSA. This CDR3 is 18 amino acids long. This CDR3 reads CASSPTVNSGFSSYEQYF. Written as DNA, the CDR3 is TGTGCCAGCAGCCCTACGGTCAATAGCGGTTTTAGCTCCTACGAGCAGTACTTC.

This clonotype showed up many times. The chain couples TRBV2 to TRBJ2-5, with TRBD2 as a possible D gene (6 bases). Per the germline V gene, CDR1 is SNHLY and CDR2 is FYNNEI. The V end was cut by 8 bases, the J end by 5 bases, with 18 bases between. The CDR3 spans 14 residues. CDR3 amino acids: CASLKGLSRETQYF. Written as DNA, the CDR3 is TGTGCCAGCCTAAAGGGACTCTCGCGGGAGACCCAGTACTTC. The full variable domain, with the rest looked up from reference TRBV2 and TRBJ2-5, is EPEVTQTPSHQVTQMGQEVILRCVPISNHLYFYWYRQILGQKVEFLVSFYNNEISEKSEIFDDQFSVERPDGSNFTLKIRSTKLEDSAMYFCASLKGLSRETQYFGPGTRLLVL.

This chain uses TRBV9 with TRBJ2-1; 12 nucleotides agree with TRBD2. CDR1 and CDR2 from the germline V gene are SGDLS and YYNGEE. This CDR3 comprises 17 residues. V gave up 2 bases and J gave up 10 bases; unmatched junction bases: 13. CDR3 in amino acids: CASSVTGLAGIPGEQFF. The CDR3 DNA reads TGTGCCAGCAGCGTTACCGGACTAGCGGGAATTCCCGGGGAGCAGTTCTTC.

This clonotype has a count of ten or more. J is TRBJ2-5 and V is TRBV11-2; 7 bases line up with TRBD2. The CDR3 runs 15 residues. V shed 1 base and J 3 bases; nucleotides not matched to a gene: 5. Germline V gives CDR1 SGHAT, CDR2 FQNNGV. CDR3 sequence: CASSLAGGCKETQYF. The CDR3 DNA reads TGTGCCAGCAGCTTAGCGGGAGGCTGTAAAGAGACCCAGTACTTC. The entire variable domain, with the rest obtained from reference TRBV11-2 and TRBJ2-5, is as follows: EAGVAQSPRYKIIEKRQSVAFWCNPISGHATLYWYQQILGQGPKLLIQFQNNGVVDDSQLPKDRFSAERLKGVDSTLKIQPAKLEDSAVYLCASSLAGGCKETQYFGPGTRLLVL.

This clonotype was counted ten times or more. The chain carries TRBV29-1 and TRBJ2-3, with a tentative D call TRBD2 (6 bases). This CDR3 comprises 14 residues. The germline V and J ends were trimmed by 4 bases and 4 bases, with 15 bases remaining between them. Germline values: CDR1 SQVTM, CDR2 ANQGSEA. CDR3 coding DNA: TGCAGCGTTGGTTTTCGGGAGCGGCCAGATACGCAGTATTTT. Its translation is CSVGFRERPDTQYF.